The clone carrying this T cell receptor beta chain has a count of ten or more. Antigen specificity is unknown. This sample was included in a study of T cell repertoires in cytomegalovirus infection. Study in general: Researchers turned to recently identified HLA-C-restricted CMV epitopes as well as well-studied HLA-B-restricted ones. CMV infection plus the matching HLA type was flagged by public TCR beta signatures.

Overall study results and limits: Carriers of CMV and the relevant HLA type were discriminated by public TCR beta frequency.

V dropped 5 bases and J dropped 0 bases, with 6 bases sitting between them. The CDR3 has 13 residues. TCRdb ran MiXCR on the reads and lists one entry per CDR3 protein. This sample carries roughly 920,000 distinct CDR3 sequences, 30% to 40% of them seen once, and the ten largest clones take roughly 12%. The sample consisted of cultured CD8+ T cells from PBMCs, taken from culture after CMV antigen stimulation. V usage is TRBV12-3 or TRBV12-4 and J usage is TRBJ2-3; no clear D. This receptor was identified in a human donor in good health (CMV status not recorded). Some clones in this sample may be carry-over from other donors' samples. The CDR3 region is CASSGSSTDTQYF. CDR3 bases: TGTGCCAGCAGTGGGTCGAGCACAGATACGCAGTATTTT.